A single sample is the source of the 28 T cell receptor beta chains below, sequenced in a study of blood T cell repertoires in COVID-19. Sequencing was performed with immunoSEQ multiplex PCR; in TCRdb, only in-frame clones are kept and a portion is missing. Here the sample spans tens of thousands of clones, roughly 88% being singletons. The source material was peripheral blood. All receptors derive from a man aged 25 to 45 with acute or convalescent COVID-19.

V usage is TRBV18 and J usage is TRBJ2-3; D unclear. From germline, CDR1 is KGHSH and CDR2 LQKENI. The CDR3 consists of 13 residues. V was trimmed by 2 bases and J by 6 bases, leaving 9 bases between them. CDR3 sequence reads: CASSPISFDTQYF. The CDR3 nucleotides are TGTGCCAGCTCACCAATCTCTTTCGATACGCAGTATTTT.

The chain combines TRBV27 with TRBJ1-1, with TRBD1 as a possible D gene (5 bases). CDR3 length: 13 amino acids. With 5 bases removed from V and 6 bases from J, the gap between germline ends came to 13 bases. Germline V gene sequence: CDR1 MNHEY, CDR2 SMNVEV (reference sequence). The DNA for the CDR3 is TGTGCCAGCAGTCCTGGACAAGGCCCTGAAGCTTTCTTT. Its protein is CASSPGQGPEAFF.

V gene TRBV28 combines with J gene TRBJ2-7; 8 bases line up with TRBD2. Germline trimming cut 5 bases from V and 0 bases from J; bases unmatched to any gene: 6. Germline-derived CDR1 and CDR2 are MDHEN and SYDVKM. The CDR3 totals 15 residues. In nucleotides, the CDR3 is TGTGCCAGCAGTCCTTTGCGGGAGGTCTCCTACGAGCAGTACTTC. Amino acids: CASSPLREVSYEQYF. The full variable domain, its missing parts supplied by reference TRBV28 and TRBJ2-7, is DVKVTQSSRYLVKRTGEKVFLECVQDMDHENMFWYRQDPGLGLRLIYFSYDVKMKEKGDIPEGYSVSREKKERFSLILESASTNQTSMYLCASSPLREVSYEQYFGPGTRLTVT.

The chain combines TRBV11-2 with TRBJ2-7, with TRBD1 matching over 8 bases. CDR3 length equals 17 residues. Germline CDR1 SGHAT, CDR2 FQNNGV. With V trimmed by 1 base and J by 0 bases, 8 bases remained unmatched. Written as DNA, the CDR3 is TGTGCCAGCAGCTTAGCCCCAGGACAGGGCAGCTCCTACGAGCAGTACTTC. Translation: CASSLAPGQGSSYEQYF.

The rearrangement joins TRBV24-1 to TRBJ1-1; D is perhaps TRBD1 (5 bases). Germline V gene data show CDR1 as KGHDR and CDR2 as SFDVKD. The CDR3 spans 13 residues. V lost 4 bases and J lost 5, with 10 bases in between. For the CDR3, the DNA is TGTGCCACCAGTGACAGGGCCGGGACTGAAGCTTTCTTT. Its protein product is CATSDRAGTEAFF.

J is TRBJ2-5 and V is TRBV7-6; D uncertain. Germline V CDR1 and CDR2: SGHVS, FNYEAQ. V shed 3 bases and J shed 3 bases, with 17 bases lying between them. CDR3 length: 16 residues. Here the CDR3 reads CASSLALARKKETQYF. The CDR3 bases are TGTGCCAGCAGCTTGGCCTTAGCACGGAAAAAAGAGACCCAGTACTTC. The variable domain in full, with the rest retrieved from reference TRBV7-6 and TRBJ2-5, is GAGVSQSPRYKVTKRGQDVALRCDPISGHVSLYWYRQALGQGPEFLTYFNYEAQQDKSGLPNDRFSAERPEGSISTLTIQRTEQRDSAMYRCASSLALARKKETQYFGPGTRLLVL.

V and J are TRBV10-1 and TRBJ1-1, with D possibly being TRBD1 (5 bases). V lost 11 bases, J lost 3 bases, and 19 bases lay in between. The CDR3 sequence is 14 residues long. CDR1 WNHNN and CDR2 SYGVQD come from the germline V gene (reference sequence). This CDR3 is CALLGGVGDTEAFF. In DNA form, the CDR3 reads TGCGCCCTCCTCGGGGGGGTGGGGGACACTGAAGCTTTCTTT.

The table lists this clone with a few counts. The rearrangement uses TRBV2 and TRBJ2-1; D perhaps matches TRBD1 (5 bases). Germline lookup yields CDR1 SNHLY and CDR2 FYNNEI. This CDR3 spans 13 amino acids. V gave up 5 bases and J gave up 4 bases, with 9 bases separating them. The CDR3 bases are TGTGCCAGCAGTACCTACAGGTACAATGAGCAGTTCTTC. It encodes CASSTYRYNEQFF.

The CDR3 protein is CASSPRDRAYEQYF. The CDR3 nucleotides are TGTGCCAGCTCACCAAGGGACAGAGCCTACGAGCAGTACTTC. V usage is TRBV18 and J usage is TRBJ2-7, with 7 positions matching TRBD1. The CDR3 sequence is 14 residues long. Looked up from germline, CDR1 is KGHSH and CDR2 is LQKENI. J lost 2 bases, V lost 2 bases, and 3 bases had no gene match. Using reference TRBV18 and TRBJ2-7 for the parts outside the CDR3, the full variable domain is NAGVMQNPRHLVRRRGQEARLRCSPMKGHSHVYWYRQLPEEGLKFMVYLQKENIIDESGMPKERFSAEFPKEGPSILRIQQVVRGDSAAYFCASSPRDRAYEQYFGPGTRLTVT.

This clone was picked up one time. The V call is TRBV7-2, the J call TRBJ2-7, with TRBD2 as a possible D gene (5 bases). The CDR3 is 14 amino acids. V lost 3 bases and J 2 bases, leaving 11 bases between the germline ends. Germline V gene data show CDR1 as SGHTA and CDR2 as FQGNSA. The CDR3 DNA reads TGTGCCAGCAGCTTCCGAGGGATTCCCTACGAGCAGTACTTC. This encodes CASSFRGIPYEQYF.

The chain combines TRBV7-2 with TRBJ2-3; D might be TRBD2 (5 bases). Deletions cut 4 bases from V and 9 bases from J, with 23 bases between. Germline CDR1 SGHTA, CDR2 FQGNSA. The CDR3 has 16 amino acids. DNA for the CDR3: TGTGCCAGCAGCTCTCCCGGCCGCGGGCTCCGTATGACGCAGTATTTT. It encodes CASSSPGRGLRMTQYF.

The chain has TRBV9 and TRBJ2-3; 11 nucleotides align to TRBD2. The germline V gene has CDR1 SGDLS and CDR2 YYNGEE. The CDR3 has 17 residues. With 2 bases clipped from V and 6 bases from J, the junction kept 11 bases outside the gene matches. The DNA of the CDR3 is TGTGCCAGCAGCGTCCGCCCTACTAGCGGGAGTGAGGATACGCAGTATTTT. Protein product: CASSVRPTSGSEDTQYF. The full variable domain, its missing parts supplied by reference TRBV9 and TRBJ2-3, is DSGVTQTPKHLITATGQRVTLRCSPRSGDLSVYWYQQSLDQGLQFLIQYYNGEERAKGNILERFSAQQFPDLHSELNLSSLELGDSALYFCASSVRPTSGSEDTQYFGPGTRLTVL.

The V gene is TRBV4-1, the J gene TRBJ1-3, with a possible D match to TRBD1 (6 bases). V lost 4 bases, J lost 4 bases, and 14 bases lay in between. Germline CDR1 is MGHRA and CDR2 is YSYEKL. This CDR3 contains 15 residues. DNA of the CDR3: TGCGCCAGCAGCCGTACGTTTGGGACAGGAAACACCATATATTTT. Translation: CASSRTFGTGNTIYF.

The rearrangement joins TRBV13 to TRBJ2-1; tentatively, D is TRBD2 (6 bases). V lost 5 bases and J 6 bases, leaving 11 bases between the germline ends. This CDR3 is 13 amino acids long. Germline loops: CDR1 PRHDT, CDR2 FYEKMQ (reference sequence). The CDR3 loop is CASSQDSGNEQFF. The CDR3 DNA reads TGTGCCAGCAGCCAGGATAGCGGCAATGAGCAGTTCTTC.

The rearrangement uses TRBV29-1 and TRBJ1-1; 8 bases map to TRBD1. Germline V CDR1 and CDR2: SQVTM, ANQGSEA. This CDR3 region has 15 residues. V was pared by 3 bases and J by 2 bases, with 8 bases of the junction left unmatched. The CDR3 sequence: CSVELRGRDNTEAFF. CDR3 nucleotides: TGCAGCGTTGAGCTCAGGGGGCGGGATAACACTGAAGCTTTCTTT.

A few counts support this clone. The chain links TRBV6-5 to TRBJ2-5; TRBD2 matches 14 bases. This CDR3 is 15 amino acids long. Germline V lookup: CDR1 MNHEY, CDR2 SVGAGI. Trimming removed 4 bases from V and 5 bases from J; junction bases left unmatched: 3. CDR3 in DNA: TGTGCCAGCAGTTCTGGACTAGCGGGAGGCGAGACCCAGTACTTC. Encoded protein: CASSSGLAGGETQYF.

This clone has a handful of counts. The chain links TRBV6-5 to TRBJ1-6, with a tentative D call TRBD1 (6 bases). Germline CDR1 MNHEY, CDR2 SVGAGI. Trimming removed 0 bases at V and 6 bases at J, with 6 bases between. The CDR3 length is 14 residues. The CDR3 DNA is TGTGCCAGCAGTTACTCAGGGGGTAATTCACCCCTCCACTTT. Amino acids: CASSYSGGNSPLHF.

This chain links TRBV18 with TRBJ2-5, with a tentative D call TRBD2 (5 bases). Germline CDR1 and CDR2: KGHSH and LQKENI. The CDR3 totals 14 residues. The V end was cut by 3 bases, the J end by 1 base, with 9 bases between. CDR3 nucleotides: TGTGCCAGCTCACCCCCCGGGATCCAAGAGACCCAGTACTTC. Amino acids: CASSPPGIQETQYF.

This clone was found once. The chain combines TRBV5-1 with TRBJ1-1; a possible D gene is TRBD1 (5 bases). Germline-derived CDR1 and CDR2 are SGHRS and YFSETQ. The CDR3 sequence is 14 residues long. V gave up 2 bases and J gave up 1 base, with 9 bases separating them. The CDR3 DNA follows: TGCGCCAGCAGCTTCTTCACAGGGAACACTGAAGCTTTCTTT. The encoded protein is CASSFFTGNTEAFF. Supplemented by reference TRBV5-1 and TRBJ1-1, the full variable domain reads KAGVTQTPRYLIKTRGQQVTLSCSPISGHRSVSWYQQTPGQGLQFLFEYFSETQRNKGNFPGRFSGRQFSNSRSEMNVSTLELGDSALYLCASSFFTGNTEAFFGQGTRLTVV.

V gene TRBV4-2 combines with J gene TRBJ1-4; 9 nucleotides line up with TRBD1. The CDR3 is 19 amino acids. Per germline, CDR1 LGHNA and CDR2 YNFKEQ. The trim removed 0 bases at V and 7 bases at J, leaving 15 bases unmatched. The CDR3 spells CASSQDERDRVPDSEKLFF. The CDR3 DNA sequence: TGTGCCAGCAGCCAAGATGAGAGGGACAGGGTCCCTGATAGTGAAAAACTGTTTTTT.

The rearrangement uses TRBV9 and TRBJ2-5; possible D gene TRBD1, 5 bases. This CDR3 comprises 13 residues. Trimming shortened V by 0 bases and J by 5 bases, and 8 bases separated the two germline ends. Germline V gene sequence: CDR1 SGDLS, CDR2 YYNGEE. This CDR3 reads CASSVEGAETQYF. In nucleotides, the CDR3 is TGTGCCAGCAGCGTAGAAGGGGCGGAGACCCAGTACTTC.

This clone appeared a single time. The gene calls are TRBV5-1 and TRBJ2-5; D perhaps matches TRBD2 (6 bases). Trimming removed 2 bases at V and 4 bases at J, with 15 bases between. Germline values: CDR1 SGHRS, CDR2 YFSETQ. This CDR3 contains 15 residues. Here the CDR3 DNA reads TGCGCCAGCAGCTTTAGCGGAACTGGAGCAGAGACCCAGTACTTC. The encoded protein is CASSFSGTGAETQYF.

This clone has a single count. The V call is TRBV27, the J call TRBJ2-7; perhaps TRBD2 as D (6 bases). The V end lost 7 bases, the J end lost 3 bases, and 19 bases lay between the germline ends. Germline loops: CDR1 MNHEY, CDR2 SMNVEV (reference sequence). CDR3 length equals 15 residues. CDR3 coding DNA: TGTGCCAGCATTTATCGGGGGTTGGGAAACTACGAGCAGTACTTC. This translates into CASIYRGLGNYEQYF.

The CDR3 sequence: CASSVTENSGNQPQHF. The CDR3 nucleotides read TGTGCCAGCAGTGTGACGGAGAATAGTGGCAATCAGCCCCAGCATTTT. The rearrangement uses TRBV28 and TRBJ1-5; D remains ambiguous. In germline, CDR1 is MDHEN, CDR2 SYDVKM. V was pared by 5 bases and J by 2 bases, with 16 bases between. The CDR3 spans 16 residues.

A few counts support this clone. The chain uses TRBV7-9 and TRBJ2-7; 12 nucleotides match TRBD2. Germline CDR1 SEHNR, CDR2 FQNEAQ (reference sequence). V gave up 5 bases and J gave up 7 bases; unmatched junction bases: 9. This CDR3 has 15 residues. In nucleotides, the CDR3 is TGTGCCAGCAGCCACGGCTCTAGCGGGAGGGGGGAGCAGTACTTC. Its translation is CASSHGSSGRGEQYF.

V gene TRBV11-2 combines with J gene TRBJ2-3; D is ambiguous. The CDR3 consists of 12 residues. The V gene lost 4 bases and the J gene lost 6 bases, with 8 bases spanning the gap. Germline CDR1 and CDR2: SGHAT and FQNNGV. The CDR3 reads CASSSRRDTQYF. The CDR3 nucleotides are TGTGCCAGCAGCTCGCGGCGGGATACGCAGTATTTT.

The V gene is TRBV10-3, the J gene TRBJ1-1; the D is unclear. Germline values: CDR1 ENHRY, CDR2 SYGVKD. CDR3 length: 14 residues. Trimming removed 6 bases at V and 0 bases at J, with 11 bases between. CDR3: CAIRRDSLNTEAFF. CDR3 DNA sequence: TGTGCCATCAGGCGTGATAGCTTGAACACTGAAGCTTTCTTT.

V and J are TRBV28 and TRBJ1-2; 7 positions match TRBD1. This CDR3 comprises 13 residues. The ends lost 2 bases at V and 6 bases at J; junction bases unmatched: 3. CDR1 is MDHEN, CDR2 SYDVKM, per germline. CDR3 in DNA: TGTGCCAGCAGTTTAACGACAGGGAATGGCTACACCTTC. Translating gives CASSLTTGNGYTF.